Listed below are T cell receptor beta chains from one sample, sequenced in a study of blood T cells in healthy people across ages. TCRdb redid the calling of the 5' RACE reads with MiXCR, one entry per CDR3 protein. The table shows some 1,800,000 distinct CDR3 sequences, with more than 35% occurring only once. The sample consisted of blood. The receptors were sampled from a human donor in good health. The CDR3 runs from the conserved cysteine through the conserved F or W. D genes are given only for firm matches. Part of the rows lack a size; the others show once, few, many or a class for expanded clones.

d_call,v_call,j_call,clone_size,cdr3_aa,cdr3_nt
-,TRBV20-1,TRBJ2-1,-,CSAGPPGALGNEQFF,TGCAGTGCTGGGCCGCCCGGCGCTTTAGGGAATGAGCAGTTCTTC
-,TRBV29-1,TRBJ2-1,-,CSVGGRQGMSNEQFF,TGCAGCGTGGGGGGGCGACAGGGGATGTCAAATGAGCAGTTCTTC
TRBD2,TRBV7-2,TRBJ2-5,-,CASGAGGLETQYF,TGTGCCAGCGGAGCGGGGGGGCTCGAGACCCAGTACTTC
TRBD1,TRBV4-1,TRBJ1-2,once,CASSHMTGDDYGYTF,TGCGCCAGCAGCCATATGACAGGGGATGACTATGGCTACACCTTC
TRBD2,TRBV3-1,TRBJ2-7,few,CASSHSSGGAVEQYF,TGTGCCAGCAGCCACAGTAGCGGGGGGGCCGTCGAGCAGTACTTC
-,TRBV24-1,TRBJ1-2,-,CATSDDSLGGYGYTF,TGTGCCACCAGTGACGATTCTCTCGGGGGCTATGGCTACACCTTC
-,TRBV7-9,TRBJ2-5,few,CASSTSVPGEQYF,TGTGCCAGCAGCACCAGCGTCCCGGGGGAGCAGTACTTC
-,TRBV29-1,TRBJ1-1,few,CSVGITGEAFF,TGCAGCGTTGGGATTACAGGGGAAGCTTTCTTT
TRBD1,TRBV5-6,TRBJ2-3,-,CASSLVQGESADTQYF,TGTGCCAGCAGCTTGGTTCAGGGGGAAAGTGCAGATACGCAGTATTTT
-,TRBV12-3/TRBV12-4,TRBJ1-4,-,CASSFTPYWAGSGEKLFF,TGTGCCAGCAGTTTTACTCCTTATTGGGCAGGCTCGGGTGAAAAACTGTTTTTT
TRBD1,TRBV9,TRBJ1-2,few,CASSVNRDRGDYGYAF,TGTGCCAGCAGCGTAAACCGGGACAGGGGAGACTATGGCTACGCCTTC
-,TRBV11-1,TRBJ2-7,few,CASSYPSSSYEQYF,TGTGCCAGCAGCTACCCATCGAGCTCCTACGAGCAGTACTTC
-,TRBV7-2,TRBJ2-4,few,CASSLSAGVSDIQYF,TGTGCCAGCAGCTTATCGGCCGGGGTGTCAGACATTCAGTACTTC
-,TRBV3-1,TRBJ2-6,few,CASSPHDGANVLTF,TGTGCCAGCAGCCCCCATGACGGGGCCAACGTCCTGACTTTC
-,TRBV5-6,TRBJ2-1,-,CASSPRPEGFSGNEQFF,TGTGCCAGCAGCCCCCGCCCGGAGGGTTTTTCCGGCAATGAGCAGTTCTTC
-,TRBV6-1,TRBJ2-7,few,CASSGTLTYEQYF,TGTGCCAGCAGCGGGACACTCACCTACGAGCAGTACTTC
-,TRBV6-6,TRBJ1-4,-,CASSTGQEKLFF,TGTGCCAGCAGTACCGGCCAGGAAAAACTGTTTTTT
TRBD2,TRBV2,TRBJ2-1,-,CASTPGGAYNEQFF,TGTGCCAGCACCCCGGGGGGGGCCTACAATGAGCAGTTCTTC
-,TRBV20-1,TRBJ2-7,few,CSARVREGADLKYNYYEQYF,TGCAGTGCTAGAGTTAGGGAGGGGGCCGACCTAAAATACAATTACTACGAGCAGTACTTC
-,TRBV6-1,TRBJ2-7,few,CASSEASRLYEQYF,TGTGCCAGCAGTGAAGCTTCTAGGTTATACGAGCAGTACTTC
-,TRBV28,TRBJ2-4,-,CASSLSSGLAKNIQYF,TGTGCCAGCAGTTTATCCAGCGGACTAGCCAAAAACATTCAGTACTTC
TRBD1,TRBV7-8,TRBJ2-4,few,CASSLGGQGLREQYF,TGTGCCAGCAGCTTGGGGGGACAGGGGCTTCGGGAGCAGTACTTC
TRBD1,TRBV6-5,TRBJ1-3,few,CASSYSTGDRGNTIYF,TGTGCCAGCAGTTACTCGACAGGGGATCGGGGAAACACCATATATTTT
-,TRBV20-1,TRBJ2-1,-,CSARDLPYNEQFF,TGCAGTGCTAGAGATCTACCTTACAATGAGCAGTTCTTC
-,TRBV6-2/TRBV6-3,TRBJ2-3,-,CASRGSGRFAGADTQYF,TGTGCCAGCAGAGGGTCGGGACGATTCGCTGGCGCAGATACGCAGTATTTT
-,TRBV14,TRBJ1-2,-,CASSQLTRSGYTF,TGTGCCAGCAGCCAATTAACAAGATCTGGCTACACCTTC
-,TRBV7-9,TRBJ2-1,many,CASSLGRTPVDEQFF,TGTGCCAGCAGCTTAGGGCGGACTCCCGTCGATGAGCAGTTCTTC
-,TRBV9,TRBJ1-2,few,CASSVNAGTGYTF,TGTGCCAGCAGCGTGAACGCAGGAACGGGCTACACCTTC
-,TRBV9,TRBJ2-3,few,CASSVVPYGSTDTQYF,TGTGCCAGCAGCGTAGTCCCCTATGGTAGCACAGATACGCAGTATTTT
-,TRBV2,TRBJ1-1,-,CASSARDPGVTEAFF,TGTGCCAGCAGTGCCCGGGATCCGGGGGTCACTGAAGCTTTCTTT
-,TRBV4-2,TRBJ2-6,-,CASSQWVSGANVPTF,TGTGCCAGCAGCCAATGGGTATCTGGGGCCAACGTCCCGACTTTC
-,TRBV21-1,TRBJ1-2,few,CASSLMRLYGYTF,TGTGCCAGCAGCTTAATGCGGTTATATGGCTACACCTTC
-,TRBV20-1,TRBJ2-1,once,CSANRLVGASYNEQFF,TGCAGTGCTAACCGTTTAGTGGGGGCGTCCTACAATGAGCAGTTCTTC
TRBD1,TRBV5-4,TRBJ1-4,-,CASSLEGGAYEKLFF,TGTGCCAGCAGCTTGGAAGGGGGCGCGTATGAAAAACTGTTTTTT
-,TRBV28,TRBJ1-2,-,CASSMLSYYGYTF,TGTGCCAGCAGTATGCTGTCTTACTATGGCTACACCTTC
-,TRBV29-1,TRBJ1-1,-,CSVAPVTTSGPPFF,TGCAGCGTTGCCCCGGTTACTACGTCAGGGCCCCCTTTCTTT
-,TRBV18,TRBJ1-1,-,CASSPTTGGFTEAFF,TGTGCCAGCTCTCCTACTACGGGGGGGTTCACTGAAGCTTTCTTT
-,TRBV5-6,TRBJ2-5,many,CASSLELPLQETQYF,TGTGCCAGCAGCTTGGAACTCCCTCTGCAAGAGACCCAGTACTTC
TRBD1,TRBV7-8,TRBJ2-1,-,CASSPNRDSSREQFF,TGTGCCAGCAGTCCTAACCGGGACAGTTCACGGGAGCAGTTCTTC
TRBD2,TRBV7-9,TRBJ2-7,once,CASSNSSPSGRYSYEQYF,TGTGCCAGCAGCAATTCCTCACCTAGCGGACGGTACTCCTACGAGCAGTACTTC
TRBD1,TRBV6-5,TRBJ2-7,few,CASSSTGTGENEQYF,TGTGCCAGCAGTTCCACCGGGACAGGGGAGAACGAGCAGTACTTC